A selection of T cell receptor beta chains follows, all from one sample in a study of control samples from healthy donors and cancer patients. Libraries were prepared by immunoSEQ multiplex PCR; TCRdb keeps only in-frame clonotypes and omits some of them. The profile shows 95,000 to 150,000 clones, about 88% of them singletons. Sequenced input: blood. The receptor set was obtained from a man between 18 and 29 years old in good health. The CDR3 runs from the conserved cysteine through the conserved F or W.

TRBJ2-7 | TRBV6-1 | CASSEEVTGPKKYF
TRBJ1-4 | TRBV6-6 | CASSPWTVNEKLFF
TRBJ1-1 | TRBV25-1 | CASSVKTNTEAFF
TRBJ2-1 | TRBV18 | CASSLTSGYNEQFF
TRBJ2-2 | TRBV7-3 | CASSRVSGELFF
TRBJ2-3 | TRBV27 | CASSSWTTPDTQYF
TRBJ1-1 | TRBV18 | CASSPTSQMNTEAFF
TRBJ2-1 | TRBV19 | CASSPRGIGNNEQFF
TRBJ2-2 | TRBV7-7 | CASSPVVRAGEDANTGELFF
TRBJ2-2 | TRBV28 | CASRPGRMNTGELFF
TRBJ2-7 | TRBV5-6 | CASSEDREGGEQYF
TRBJ1-1 | TRBV7-9 | CASSLNNGGGPEAFF
TRBJ1-4 | TRBV2 | CASRSRERNEKLFF
TRBJ2-1 | TRBV12-5 | CASGLLASGSSYNEQFF
TRBJ1-2 | TRBV7-9 | CASSPPRARPPANYGYTF
TRBJ2-2 | TRBV25-1 | CASSDTSRNTGELFF
TRBJ1-1 | TRBV6-2/TRBV6-3 | CASSDRVTEAFF
TRBJ2-3 | TRBV7-3 | CASSYRGVTDTQYF
TRBJ2-1 | TRBV2 | CATPQTSGSNEQFF
TRBJ2-4 | TRBV29-1 | CSVEPRKNIQYF
TRBJ1-2 | TRBV27 | CASANGGTGYGYTF
TRBJ1-1 | TRBV11-3 | CASSLGQGTEAFF
TRBJ2-7 | TRBV19 | CASSPQASGFSYEQYF
TRBJ1-4 | TRBV27 | CASSSRNEKLFF
TRBJ2-2 | TRBV5-4 | CATETANTGELFF
TRBJ2-1 | TRBV5-4 | CASRDRGRGNEQFF
TRBJ2-5 | TRBV11-2 | CASSLGAGGPAETQYF
TRBJ1-1 | TRBV30 | CAWSPFLWKNTEAFF
TRBJ2-1 | TRBV6-5 | CASRTLAGGHNEQFF
TRBJ2-7 | TRBV9 | CASSVETVSYEQYF
TRBJ2-3 | TRBV19 | CASSIRFSGDTQYF
TRBJ1-5 | TRBV30 | CAWSVGWGNQPQHF
TRBJ2-2 | TRBV11-2 | CASSLVSGPGELFF
TRBJ2-7 | TRBV6-1 | CASSEPGQGPEQYF
TRBJ2-2 | TRBV10-3 | CATLRVSGELFF
TRBJ2-7 | TRBV13 | CASSDRDRGFDEQYF
TRBJ1-2 | TRBV9 | CASSAGTGVEGYTF
TRBJ2-5 | TRBV4-3 | CASSHLGYQETQYF
TRBJ2-3 | TRBV10-2 | CASSETPRQGDTQYF
TRBJ1-6 | TRBV7-3 | CASSLTGTGGSPLHF
TRBJ2-1 | TRBV11-3 | CASSFPDAPWDEQFF
TRBJ2-3 | TRBV5-1 | CASSSGTSASTDTQYF
TRBJ2-1 | TRBV18 | CASSPDRLRGKPYNEQFF
TRBJ1-1 | TRBV7-9 | CASSPRYGRPNTEAFF
TRBJ1-4 | TRBV6-6 | CASSYRGRMGEKLFF
TRBJ1-4 | TRBV7-2 | CASSPGLNNEKLFF